A selection of T cell receptor beta chains follows, all from one sample in a study of blood T cell repertoires in COVID-19. Profiling relied on immunoSEQ multiplex PCR, and the TCRdb table lists in-frame clones only, not all of them. The table has under 150,000 clones, approximately 81% seen once. The specimen sequenced was peripheral blood. The receptors derive from a man in his forties or fifties with acute or convalescent COVID-19. Both conserved end residues are trimmed from each CDR3. Each record gives: CDR3 protein, J gene, D gene, V gene. The D gene is left open where the match is weak.

AWSGGPSNYGYT | TRBJ1-2 | - | TRBV30
ASSVRPDRINSPLH | TRBJ1-6 | - | TRBV5-6
ASSLGTGGQQPQH | TRBJ1-5 | TRBD1 | TRBV7-2
ASSHPSGYYNEQF | TRBJ2-1 | TRBD2 | TRBV13
ASNQYSGTEAF | TRBJ1-1 | - | TRBV5-1
ASSLSRGTGITEAF | TRBJ1-1 | - | TRBV28
SVAGGNFGSGNTIY | TRBJ1-3 | - | TRBV29-1
ASSFTSGGGEQF | TRBJ2-1 | TRBD2 | TRBV5-1
ASSMQAHTGELF | TRBJ2-2 | - | TRBV19
ASTYRDRGSPLH | TRBJ1-6 | TRBD1 | TRBV2
AWGRGDRGNSPLH | TRBJ1-6 | TRBD1 | TRBV30
ASSYVQGSLNTEAF | TRBJ1-1 | - | TRBV6-5
ASSYILSLAGDRGSSYEQY | TRBJ2-7 | TRBD1 | TRBV6-2/TRBV6-3
ASSLGTNSGNTIY | TRBJ1-3 | - | TRBV5-1
ASSLGRGPSYEQY | TRBJ2-7 | - | TRBV7-3
ASSPLSPGNGSPLH | TRBJ1-6 | - | TRBV6-6
ASSLVNTGESPLH | TRBJ1-6 | TRBD1 | TRBV5-6
ASSFILTGANEQF | TRBJ2-1 | TRBD1 | TRBV5-1
ASSLSQGGNTIY | TRBJ1-3 | - | TRBV27
ASSPTSWQGDTGELF | TRBJ2-2 | TRBD1 | TRBV19
ASRQTGAQNTEAF | TRBJ1-1 | TRBD1 | TRBV10-2
ASSLHGTGDIAF | TRBJ1-1 | TRBD1 | TRBV6-5
ASRPSTGNTEAF | TRBJ1-1 | - | TRBV6-5
ASLAGGRGTGELF | TRBJ2-2 | TRBD2 | TRBV19
ASSLGDSWGQAYGYT | TRBJ1-2 | TRBD1 | TRBV5-6
AWTGGLRTDTQY | TRBJ2-3 | TRBD1 | TRBV30
ASSLGTSPNTGELF | TRBJ2-2 | - | TRBV5-1
ASSERGTVRGYT | TRBJ1-2 | TRBD1 | TRBV6-1
ASSLGGGNTIY | TRBJ1-3 | - | TRBV12-3/TRBV12-4
ATSRGTSDRLGEKLF | TRBJ1-4 | - | TRBV15
ASSLLLAGDFRVETQY | TRBJ2-5 | TRBD2 | TRBV27